This T cell receptor beta chain was retrieved from a study of cytomegalovirus exposure and HLA in healthy donors. Vbeta (60) and Jbeta (13) primers were used in the PCR. Only in-frame clones appear in the TCRdb table, and some are missing; sequencing was by immunoSEQ multiplex PCR. The sample holds some 140,000 clones, more than 75% seen once. About this clone: Its antigen is undetermined.

V dropped 5 bases and J dropped 14; count of bases not matched to a gene: 12. From germline, CDR1 is MDHEN and CDR2 SYDVKM. CDR3 size: 14 residues. Study conclusions and caveats: In vitro work confirmed that a few CMV-associated chains recognize CMV antigens.

The V call is TRBV28, the J call TRBJ2-1, with 10 nucleotides matching TRBD1. The receptor comes from a man aged 25 to 40 in good health and CMV-seropositive. Sequenced: PBMCs. In nucleotides, the CDR3 is TGTGCCAGCAGTCCCCCGGACAGGGGGAGTATCGAGTTCTTC. It codes for CASSPPDRGSIEFF.